A selection of T cell receptor beta chains follows, all from one sample in a study of blood T cell repertoires in COVID-19. The protocol was immunoSEQ multiplex PCR, while the TCRdb copy is restricted to in-frame clones and leaves out a portion. The repertoire consists of some 180,000 clones, with 75% to 80% occurring once and the leading ten covering more than 6.5%. The source material was peripheral blood. Receptors originate from a woman aged 45-65 years with active or convalescent COVID-19. Each CDR3 is given with its conserved first and last residue.

j_call	cdr3_length	v_call	cdr3_aa
TRBJ1-2	14	TRBV28	CASSLGQSHYGYTF
TRBJ2-7	18	TRBV6-2/TRBV6-3	CASSYSSIGLADSYEQYF
TRBJ2-7	17	TRBV4-3	CASSQEVASGAPYEQYF
TRBJ2-1	13	TRBV14	CASSHFSYNEQFF
TRBJ1-2	14	TRBV15	CATSGGGFAYGYTF
TRBJ1-1	12	TRBV6-2/TRBV6-3	CASSPRGIGAFF
TRBJ1-1	14	TRBV30	CAWSARGRNTEAFF
TRBJ1-2	13	TRBV4-3	CASSPVINYGYTF
TRBJ2-5	17	TRBV5-5	CASSLGASGAIGETQYF
TRBJ1-4	14	TRBV4-2	CASSQTGIGEKLFF
TRBJ1-4	14	TRBV30	CAWSRTDLNEKLFF
TRBJ1-2	14	TRBV29-1	CSGGPGTAYYGYTF
TRBJ2-6	14	TRBV5-6	CASSFNSGANVLTF
TRBJ2-7	13	TRBV3-1/TRBV3-2	CASSGGTVYEQYF
TRBJ2-7	12	TRBV5-5	CASSFEKNEQYF
TRBJ1-5	15	TRBV19	CASTSLIWGSQPQHF
TRBJ1-3	13	TRBV7-9	CASSLTAGNTIYF
TRBJ2-3	16	TRBV5-1	CASSLAGLTSTDTQYF
TRBJ1-1	16	TRBV19	CASSIGSTGMNTEAFF
TRBJ2-1	13	TRBV19	CASSISPLASQFF
TRBJ1-1	14	TRBV18	CASSPLDQNTEAFF
TRBJ2-3	15	TRBV9	CASSVWTGSTDTQYF
TRBJ1-2	16	TRBV14	CASSPDRGQIMSGYTF
TRBJ1-4	15	TRBV27	CASSFGGTGRGKLFF
TRBJ1-1	13	TRBV6-1	CASSEGGGTEAFF
TRBJ2-7	15	TRBV9	CASSVGWGQDYEQYF
TRBJ1-4	14	TRBV3-1/TRBV3-2	CASSHRGQNEKLFF
TRBJ1-5	14	TRBV9	CASSIQGGNQPQHF
TRBJ2-1	15	TRBV18	CASSPEDRGRNEQFF
TRBJ2-5	11	TRBV2	CASSSQETQYF
TRBJ1-5	15	TRBV28	CASSSGGDSNQPQHF
TRBJ1-5	13	TRBV7-3	CASSLGPNQPQHF
TRBJ2-2	13	TRBV7-9	CASRTGTTGELFF